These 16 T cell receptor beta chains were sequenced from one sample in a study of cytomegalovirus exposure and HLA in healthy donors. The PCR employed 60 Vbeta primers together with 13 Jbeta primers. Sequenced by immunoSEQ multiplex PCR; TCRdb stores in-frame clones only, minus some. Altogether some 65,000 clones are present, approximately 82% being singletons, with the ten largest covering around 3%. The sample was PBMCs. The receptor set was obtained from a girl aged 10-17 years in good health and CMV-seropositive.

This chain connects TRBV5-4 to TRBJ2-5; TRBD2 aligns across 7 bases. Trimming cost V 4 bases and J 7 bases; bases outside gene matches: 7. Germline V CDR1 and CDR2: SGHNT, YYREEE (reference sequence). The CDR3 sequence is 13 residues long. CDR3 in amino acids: CASSVGLGGTQYF. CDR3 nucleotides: TGTGCCAGCAGCGTTGGACTAGGTGGGACCCAGTACTTC.

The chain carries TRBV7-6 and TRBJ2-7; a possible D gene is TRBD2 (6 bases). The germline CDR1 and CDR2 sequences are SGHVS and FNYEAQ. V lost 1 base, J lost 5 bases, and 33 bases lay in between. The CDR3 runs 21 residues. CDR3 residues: CASSLDPPRLTLGREQDEQYF. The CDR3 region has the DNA TGTGCCAGCAGCTTAGACCCCCCCCGACTTACCCTAGGGCGGGAACAAGACGAGCAGTACTTC.

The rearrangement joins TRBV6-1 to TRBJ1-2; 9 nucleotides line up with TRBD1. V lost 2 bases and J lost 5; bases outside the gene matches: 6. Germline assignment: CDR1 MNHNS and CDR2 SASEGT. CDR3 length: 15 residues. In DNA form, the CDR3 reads TGTGCCAGCAGTGAAAATAGCGGACAGGGGTATGGCTACACCTTC. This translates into CASSENSGQGYGYTF.

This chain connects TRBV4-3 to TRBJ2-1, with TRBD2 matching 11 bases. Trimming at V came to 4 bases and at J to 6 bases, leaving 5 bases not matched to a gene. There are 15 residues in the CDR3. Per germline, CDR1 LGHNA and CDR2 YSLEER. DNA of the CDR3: TGCGCCAGCAGCCCCAATAGCGGGAGGGCCAATGAGCAGTTCTTC. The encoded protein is CASSPNSGRANEQFF.

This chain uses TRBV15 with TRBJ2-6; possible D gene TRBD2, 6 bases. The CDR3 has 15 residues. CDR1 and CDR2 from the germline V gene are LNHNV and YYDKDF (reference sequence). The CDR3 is CVSCLRESGANVLTF. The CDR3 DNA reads TGTGTCTCCTGTCTTCGGGAGTCTGGGGCCAACGTCCTGACTTTC.

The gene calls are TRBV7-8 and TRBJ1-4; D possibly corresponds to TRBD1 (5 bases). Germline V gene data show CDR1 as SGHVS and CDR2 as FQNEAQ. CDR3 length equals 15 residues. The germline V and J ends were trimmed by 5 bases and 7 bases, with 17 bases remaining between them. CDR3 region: CASSTRPGGTEKLFF. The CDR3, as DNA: TGTGCCAGCAGCACAAGGCCCGGGGGGACTGAAAAACTGTTTTTT. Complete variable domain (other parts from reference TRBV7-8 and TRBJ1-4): GAGVSQSPRYKVAKRGQDVALRCDPISGHVSLFWYQQALGQGPEFLTYFQNEAQLDKSGLPSDRFFAERPEGSVSTLKIQRTQQEDSAVYLCASSTRPGGTEKLFFGSGTQLSVL.

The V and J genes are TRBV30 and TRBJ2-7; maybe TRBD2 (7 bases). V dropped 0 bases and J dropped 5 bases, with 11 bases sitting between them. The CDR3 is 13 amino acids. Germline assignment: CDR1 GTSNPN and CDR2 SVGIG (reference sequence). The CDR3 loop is CAWSVGGVHEQYF. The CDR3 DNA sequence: TGTGCCTGGAGTGTAGGGGGGGTCCACGAGCAGTACTTC.

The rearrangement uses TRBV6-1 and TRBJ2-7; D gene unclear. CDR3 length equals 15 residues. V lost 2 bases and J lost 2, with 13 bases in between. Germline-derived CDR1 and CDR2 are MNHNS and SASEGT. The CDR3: CASSEQASPAYEQYF. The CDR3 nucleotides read TGTGCCAGCAGTGAACAGGCCTCCCCAGCCTACGAGCAGTACTTC.

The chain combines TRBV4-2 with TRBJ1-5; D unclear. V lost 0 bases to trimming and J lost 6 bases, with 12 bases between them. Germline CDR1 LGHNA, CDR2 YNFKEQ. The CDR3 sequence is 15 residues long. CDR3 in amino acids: CASSQEANGVQPQHF. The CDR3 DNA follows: TGTGCCAGCAGCCAAGAGGCTAACGGGGTTCAGCCCCAGCATTTT.

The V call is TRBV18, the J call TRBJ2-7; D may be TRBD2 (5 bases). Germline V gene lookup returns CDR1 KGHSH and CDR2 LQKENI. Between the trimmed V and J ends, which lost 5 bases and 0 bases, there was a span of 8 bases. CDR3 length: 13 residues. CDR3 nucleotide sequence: TGTGCCAGCTCAACTGGGAGCTCCTACGAGCAGTACTTC. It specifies CASSTGSSYEQYF. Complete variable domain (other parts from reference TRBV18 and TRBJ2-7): NAGVMQNPRHLVRRRGQEARLRCSPMKGHSHVYWYRQLPEEGLKFMVYLQKENIIDESGMPKERFSAEFPKEGPSILRIQQVVRGDSAAYFCASSTGSSYEQYFGPGTRLTVT.

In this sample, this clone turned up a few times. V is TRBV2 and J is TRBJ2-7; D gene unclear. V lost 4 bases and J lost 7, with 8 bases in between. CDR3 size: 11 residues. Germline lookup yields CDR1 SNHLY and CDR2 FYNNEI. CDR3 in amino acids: CASSGQIEQYF. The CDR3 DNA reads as TGTGCCAGCAGTGGGCAGATAGAGCAGTACTTC. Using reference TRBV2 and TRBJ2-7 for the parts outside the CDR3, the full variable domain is EPEVTQTPSHQVTQMGQEVILRCVPISNHLYFYWYRQILGQKVEFLVSFYNNEISEKSEIFDDQFSVERPDGSNFTLKIRSTKLEDSAMYFCASSGQIEQYFGPGTRLTVT.

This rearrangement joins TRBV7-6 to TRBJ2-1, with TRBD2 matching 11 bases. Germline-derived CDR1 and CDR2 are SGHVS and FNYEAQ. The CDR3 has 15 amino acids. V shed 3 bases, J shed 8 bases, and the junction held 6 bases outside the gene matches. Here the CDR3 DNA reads TGTGCCAGCAGCTTTTTTCTAGCGGGGGGTCATGAGCAGTTCTTC. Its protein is CASSFFLAGGHEQFF.

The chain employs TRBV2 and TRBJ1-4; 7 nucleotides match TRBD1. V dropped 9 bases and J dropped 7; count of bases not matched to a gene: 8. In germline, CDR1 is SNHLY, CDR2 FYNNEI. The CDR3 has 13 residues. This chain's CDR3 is CASGARGTEKLFF. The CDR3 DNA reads TGTGCCAGTGGAGCCAGGGGGACTGAAAAACTGTTTTTT.

The CDR3 region has the DNA TGCGCCAGCAGCCAAGATGGGACAGGGGCCCTCGAGCAGTACTTC. Encoded protein: CASSQDGTGALEQYF. The rearrangement uses TRBV4-3 and TRBJ2-7, with TRBD1 identical over 10 bases. Germline values: CDR1 LGHNA, CDR2 YSLEER. The CDR3 contains 15 residues. V lost 0 bases to trimming and J lost 6 bases; unmatched junction nucleotides: 5.

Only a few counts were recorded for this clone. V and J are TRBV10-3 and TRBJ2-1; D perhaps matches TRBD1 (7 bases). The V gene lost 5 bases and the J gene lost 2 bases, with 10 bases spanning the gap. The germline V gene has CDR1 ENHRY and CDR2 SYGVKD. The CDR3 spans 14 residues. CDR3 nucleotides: TGTGCCATCAGTCCAGGGGGGACCTACAATGAGCAGTTCTTC. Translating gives CAISPGGTYNEQFF.

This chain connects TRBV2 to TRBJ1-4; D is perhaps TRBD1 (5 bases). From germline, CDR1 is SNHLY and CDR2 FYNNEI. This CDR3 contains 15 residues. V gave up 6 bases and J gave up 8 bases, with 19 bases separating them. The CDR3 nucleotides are TGTGCCAGCAGCCTCCTTGGGGGGGTAGAAGAAAAACTGTTTTTT. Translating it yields CASSLLGGVEEKLFF.